This T cell receptor (beta chain) is drawn from a study of CD8 T cells in Susac syndrome. Study at large: Clinical remission applied to under ten sequenced Susac syndrome patients, and six had active disease. At blood draw, Susac syndrome patients were therapy-naive, on corticosteroids, or on intravenous immunoglobulin alone.

The study's findings and limits: An acknowledgment was made by the study that its TCR sequencing and HLA analysis involved relatively few individuals.

The V end was cut by 2 bases, the J end by 3 bases, with 16 bases between. Germline CDR1 SEHNR, CDR2 FQNEAQ (reference sequence). The CDR3 has 16 residues. This clonotype was seen a single time. What it recognizes is unknown. With random hexamers, reverse transcription was performed on about 0.5 to 1 ug of RNA. An immunoSEQ multiplex PCR generated amplified TCR beta CDR3 products spanning 54 Vbeta and 13 Jbeta. TCRdb itself ran the immunoSEQ multiplex PCR reads through MiXCR, one entry per CDR3 protein. The sample contains 95,000 to 150,000 distinct CDR3 sequences, 96% of which appear only once. Sequences were obtained from CD4+ T cells from PBMCs. The rearrangement uses TRBV7-9 and TRBJ1-2; D is ambiguous. The sequence was collected from a human donor with Susac syndrome. CDR3 sequence: CASSLRRAAMDYGYTF. DNA for the CDR3: TGTGCCAGCAGCTTACGGAGGGCAGCCATGGACTATGGCTACACCTTC.